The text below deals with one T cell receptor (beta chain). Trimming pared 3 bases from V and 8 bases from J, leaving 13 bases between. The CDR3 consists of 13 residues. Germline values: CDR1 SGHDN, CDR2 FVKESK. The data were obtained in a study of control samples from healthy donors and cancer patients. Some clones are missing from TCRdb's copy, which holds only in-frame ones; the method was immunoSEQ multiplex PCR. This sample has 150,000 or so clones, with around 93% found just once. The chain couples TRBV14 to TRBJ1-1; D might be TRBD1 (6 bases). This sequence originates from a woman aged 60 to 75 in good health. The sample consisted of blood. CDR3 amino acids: CASSHRGAGEAFF. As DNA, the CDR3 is TGTGCCAGCAGCCATCGGGGGGCCGGAGAAGCTTTCTTT.